This T cell receptor (beta chain) was observed in a study of T cells after yellow fever vaccination. TCRdb reprocessed the 5' RACE reads with MiXCR, giving one entry per CDR3 protein. The profile shows roughly 310,000 distinct CDR3 sequences, 3% to 4.5% of them singletons. In germline, CDR1 is SGHDT, CDR2 YYEEEE. CDR3 length: 14 amino acids. Trimming left V 8 bases short and J 0 bases short, with 15 bases between. This sample comprised PBMCs, obtained on the day of the yellow fever booster vaccination. The receptor was derived from a man aged 18 to 35 who received the YFV17D yellow fever vaccine. This chain connects TRBV5-6 to TRBJ2-7, with D possibly TRBD1 on 6 matching bases. The CDR3 sequence is CARAGTRSSYEQYV. The CDR3 nucleotides are TGTGCCAGAGCCGGGACAAGGAGCTCCTACGAGCAGTACGTC.